The sample holds many counts of the clone carrying this T cell receptor (beta chain). The antigen is not known. TCRdb reprocessed the 5' RACE reads via MiXCR and lists one record per CDR3 protein. The sample carries 340,000 or so distinct CDR3 sequences, around 13% recorded once. These data belong to a study of T cells after yellow fever vaccination. Study-wide background: Low-cell-number fractions were prepared with SMART-Seq v4 Ultra Low Input. General observations from the study: Peaking faster, on day 5 versus 15, the secondary response was nonetheless weaker. Clonotypes appearing in both CD4 and CD8 compartments existed, and their share was small.

The receptor's source is a man in his late teens or twenties who received the YFV17D yellow fever vaccine. Material: CD4+ T cells sorted from PBMCs, obtained 15 days after the yellow fever booster vaccination.

The DNA of the CDR3 is TGTGCCAGCAGGGGGTCCACAGATACGCAGTATTTT. This sequence encodes CASRGSTDTQYF. The chain uses TRBV6-5 and TRBJ2-3, with D unresolved. V was cut by 6 bases and J by 2 bases, with 6 bases left in between. CDR3 length: 12 residues. Germline CDR1 reads MNHEY; CDR2 reads SVGAGI.